This T cell receptor beta chain was obtained from a study of T cell responses to AZD1222 COVID-19 vaccine (dated by TCRdb to 2020 to 2023). Regarding the research as a whole: A total of 240 or so trial participants underwent TCR sequencing, of whom around 210 had received two doses of AZD1222 and 26 had received two doses of the MenACWY control vaccine. Trial participants were enrolled by age into 18-55, 56-69 and 70-plus year subgroups, with approximately 150, 28 and 58 TCR-sequenced participants respectively.

The CDR3 regions of human TCRbeta chains were analyzed by immunosequencing. The authors' pipeline ran thus. Repertoire TCRs were checked for matches against a reference library of SARS-CoV-2-specific TCRs that had been generated using the MIRA antigen-specificity platform. Breadth meant the fraction of unique TCRs that were SARS-CoV-2-associated, whereas depth meant the fraction of total T cells that were SARS-CoV-2-associated. Each spike-specific TCR was assigned to its reactive spike region and to a CD4 or CD8 class using the MIRA data. Log10-transformed breadth and depth values were compared by one-way ANOVA with Sidak's multiple comparisons tests. TCRdb retrieved this table from immuneACCESS and kept in-frame rearrangements only. Not all clones are present; in checked studies, unresolved V genes account for under half, and no reason is known for the remainder. V and J calls and clone size are as listed in that table; D and trimming were resolved from the DNA. The table for this sample lists about 130,000 clones; 90% of them were counted only once. Nearly 4.5% of the sample lies in the top ten.

CDR1 and CDR2 (MDHEN, SYDVKM) derive from the germline V gene. The cysteine opens and the phenylalanine closes a CDR3 of 17 amino acids. Left in the record is the CDR3 DNA by itself, 51 bases read in frame from the first base. V is cut by 8 bases and J by 6 bases, and the space between the germline ends is 26 bases. On this clone itself: This receptor's antigen is unknown. Base qualities are not recorded, but no much larger clone differs from it by a single base.

The research as a whole found: A significant rise in spike-specific TCR breadth and depth was observed after two AZD1222 doses relative to day 0 and relative to MenACWY recipients. Participants were mostly white British, with more females than males. The authors suggested clonal diversity may have been underestimated. Epitopes outside the regions mutated in the B.1.351 and B.1.1.7 variants were reportedly recognized by nearly half of the unique spike-specific TCRs. Because no day 14 peak-response samples were available, repertoires were characterized only after the peak T cell response. Conclusions about previously exposed vaccinees were limited because only six AZD1222 recipients were SARS-CoV-2 seropositive at baseline. CD4 TCRs associated with the vaccine covered the entire spike protein, and the dominant responses were in regions 160-218 and 743-854. The 56-69-year group was small, and its depth increase did not reach significance, likely because of low power.

In light of the paper, this sample's time point label describes: baseline before first vaccination. Taken with the paper, the label for treatment or condition translates to: meningococcal conjugate vaccine given as trial control. Samples from vaccinated people were obtained from the UK trials COV001 and COV002, which included a single-blind randomized controlled phase 2/3 trial of AZD1222 (ChAdOx1 nCoV-19) in healthy adults. Trial participant PBMC samples were collected at day 0 and day 28 after the second dose for TCRbeta chain sequencing. The sequence derives from an adult in good health. The sequence is built from TRBV28 and TRBJ2-1, with TRBD2 tentatively as D gene (7 bases match). The specimen was peripheral blood, collected on day 0 of MenACWY control vaccination. At the DNA level, the sequence is TGTGCCAGCTCCAATTGGGGGGCTAGCGGACCCAGCAATGAGCAGTTCTTC. This is translated as CASSNWGASGPSNEQFF.